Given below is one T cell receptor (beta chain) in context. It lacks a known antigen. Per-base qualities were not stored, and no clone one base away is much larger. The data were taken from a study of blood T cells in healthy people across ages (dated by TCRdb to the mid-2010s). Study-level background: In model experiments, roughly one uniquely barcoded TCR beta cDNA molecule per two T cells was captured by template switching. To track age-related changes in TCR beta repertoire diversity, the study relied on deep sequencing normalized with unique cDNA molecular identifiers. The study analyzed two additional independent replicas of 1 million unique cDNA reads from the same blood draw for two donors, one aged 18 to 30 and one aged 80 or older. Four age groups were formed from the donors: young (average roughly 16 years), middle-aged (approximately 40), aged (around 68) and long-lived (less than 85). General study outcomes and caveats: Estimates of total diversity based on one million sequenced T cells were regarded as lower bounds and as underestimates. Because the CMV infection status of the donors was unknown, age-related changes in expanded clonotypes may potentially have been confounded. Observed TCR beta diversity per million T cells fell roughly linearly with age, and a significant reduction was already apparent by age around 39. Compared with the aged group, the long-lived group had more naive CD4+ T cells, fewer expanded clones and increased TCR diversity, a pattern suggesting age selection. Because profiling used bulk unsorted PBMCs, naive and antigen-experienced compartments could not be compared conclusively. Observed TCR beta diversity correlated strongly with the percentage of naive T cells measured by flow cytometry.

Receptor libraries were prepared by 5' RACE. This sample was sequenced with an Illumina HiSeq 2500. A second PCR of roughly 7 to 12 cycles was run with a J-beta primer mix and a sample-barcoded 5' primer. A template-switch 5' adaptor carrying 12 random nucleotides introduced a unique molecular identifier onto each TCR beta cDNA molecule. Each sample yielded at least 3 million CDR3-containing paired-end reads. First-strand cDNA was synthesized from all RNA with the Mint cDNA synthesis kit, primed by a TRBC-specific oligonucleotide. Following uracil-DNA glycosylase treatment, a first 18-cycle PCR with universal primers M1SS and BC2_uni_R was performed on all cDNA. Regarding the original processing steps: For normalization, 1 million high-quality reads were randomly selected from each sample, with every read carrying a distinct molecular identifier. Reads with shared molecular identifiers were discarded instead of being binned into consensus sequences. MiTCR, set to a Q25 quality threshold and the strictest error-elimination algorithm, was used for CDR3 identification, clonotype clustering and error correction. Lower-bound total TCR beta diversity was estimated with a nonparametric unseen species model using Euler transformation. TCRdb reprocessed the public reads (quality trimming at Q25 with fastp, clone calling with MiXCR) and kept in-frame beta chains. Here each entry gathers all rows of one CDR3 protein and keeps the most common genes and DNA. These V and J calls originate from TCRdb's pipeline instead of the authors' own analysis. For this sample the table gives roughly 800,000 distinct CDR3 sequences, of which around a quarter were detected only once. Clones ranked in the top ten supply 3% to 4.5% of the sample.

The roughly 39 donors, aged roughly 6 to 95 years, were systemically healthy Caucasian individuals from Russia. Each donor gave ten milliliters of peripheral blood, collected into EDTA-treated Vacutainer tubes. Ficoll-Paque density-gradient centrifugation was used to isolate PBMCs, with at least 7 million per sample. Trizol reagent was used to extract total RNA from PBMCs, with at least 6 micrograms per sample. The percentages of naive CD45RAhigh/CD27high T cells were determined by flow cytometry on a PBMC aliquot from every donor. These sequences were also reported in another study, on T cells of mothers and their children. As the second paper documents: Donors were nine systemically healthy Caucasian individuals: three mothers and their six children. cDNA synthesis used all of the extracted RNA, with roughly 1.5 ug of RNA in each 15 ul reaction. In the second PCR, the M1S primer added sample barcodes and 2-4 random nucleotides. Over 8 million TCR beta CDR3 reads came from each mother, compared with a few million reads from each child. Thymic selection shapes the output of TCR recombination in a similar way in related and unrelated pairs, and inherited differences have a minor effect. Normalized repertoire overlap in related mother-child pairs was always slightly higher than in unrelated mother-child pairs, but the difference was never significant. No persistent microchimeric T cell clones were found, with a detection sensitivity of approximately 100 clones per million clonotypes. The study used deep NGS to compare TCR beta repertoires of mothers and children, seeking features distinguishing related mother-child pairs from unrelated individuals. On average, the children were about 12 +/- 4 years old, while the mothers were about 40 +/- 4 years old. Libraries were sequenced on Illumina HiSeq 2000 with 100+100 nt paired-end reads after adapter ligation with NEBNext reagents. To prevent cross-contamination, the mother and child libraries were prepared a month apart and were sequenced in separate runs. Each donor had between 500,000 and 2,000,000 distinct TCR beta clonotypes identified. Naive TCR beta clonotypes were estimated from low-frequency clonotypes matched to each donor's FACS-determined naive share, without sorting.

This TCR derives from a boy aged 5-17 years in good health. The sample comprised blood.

The nucleotide sequence reads as follows: TGTGCCAGCTCACCGGATTTGGGGACTCAACCGGGCTACACCTTC. It specifies CASSPDLGTQPGYTF. This sequence uses TRBV18 and TRBJ1-2, and TRBD1 may be the D gene, going by 5 matching bases. CDR1 KGHSH and CDR2 LQKENI were looked up in the germline V gene. V is cut by 3 bases and J by 8 bases, and the space between the germline ends is 19 bases. Including cysteine and phenylalanine, the CDR3 has 15 amino acids. Kept here is only the CDR3 DNA, which spans 45 bases and is read in frame from base 1.